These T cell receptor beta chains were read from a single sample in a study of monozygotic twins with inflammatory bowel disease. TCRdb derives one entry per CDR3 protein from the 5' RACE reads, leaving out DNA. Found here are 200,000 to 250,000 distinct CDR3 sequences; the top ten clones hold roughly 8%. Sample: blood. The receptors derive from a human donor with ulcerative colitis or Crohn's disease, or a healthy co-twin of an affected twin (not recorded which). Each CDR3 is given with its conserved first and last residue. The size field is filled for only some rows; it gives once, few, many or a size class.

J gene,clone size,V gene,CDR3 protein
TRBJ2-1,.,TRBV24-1,CATSDPSGENNEQFF
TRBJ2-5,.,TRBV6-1,CASTRPTSGRGSETQYF
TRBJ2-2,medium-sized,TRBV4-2,CASSQVWSKLASTGELFF
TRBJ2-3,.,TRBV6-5,CASSYEKSTDTQYF
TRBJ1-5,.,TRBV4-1,CASSPGQGGRGNQPQHF
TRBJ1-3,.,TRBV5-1,CASSFAGAGNTIYF
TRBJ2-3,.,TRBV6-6,CASQAGLADTQYF
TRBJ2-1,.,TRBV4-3,CASGPPSSYNEQFF
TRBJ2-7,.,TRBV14,CASSFSGTVSYEQYF
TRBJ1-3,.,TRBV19,CASSIMELSGNTIYF
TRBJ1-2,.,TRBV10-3,CAITVGGDYGYTF
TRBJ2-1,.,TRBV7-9,CASSLPGLAAYNEQFF
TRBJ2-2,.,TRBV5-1,CASSLRQGGNTGELFF
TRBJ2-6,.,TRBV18,CASSPPRDSGANVLTF
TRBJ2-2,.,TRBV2,CASSALGTISTGELFF
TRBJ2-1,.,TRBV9,CASSVEGGGRYNEQFF
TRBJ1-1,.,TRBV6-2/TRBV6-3,CASRFGGKITEAFF
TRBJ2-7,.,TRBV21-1,CASSKIGTYEQYF
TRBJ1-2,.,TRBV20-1,CSARDTAGEGYTF
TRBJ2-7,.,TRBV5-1,CASSLVKLGYEQYF
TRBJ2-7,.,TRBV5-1,CASSSSGQGASYEQYF
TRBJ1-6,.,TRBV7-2,CASSLYETDYNSPLHF
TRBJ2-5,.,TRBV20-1,CSAIAGGVVKTQYF
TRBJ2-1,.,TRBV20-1,CSLSGSSYNEQFF
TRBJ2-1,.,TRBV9,CASSVGSSGGFEQFF
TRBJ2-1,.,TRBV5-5,CASSYASRGLAGNNEQFF
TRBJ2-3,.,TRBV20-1,CSARGTSSDTQYF
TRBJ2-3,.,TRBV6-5,CASSYGGGGHTDTQYF
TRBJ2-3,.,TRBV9,CASGSGSVTDTQYF
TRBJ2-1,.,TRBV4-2,CASSILAGGTIYNEQFF
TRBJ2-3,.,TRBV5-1,CASSFPGRSDTQYF
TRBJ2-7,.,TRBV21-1,CASSKLDGSYYEQYF